This T cell receptor beta chain was profiled in a study of CD8 T cells in ankylosing spondylitis. Whole-study results and caveats: Ankylosing spondylitis blood appeared to carry a characteristic TCR beta motif of several highly homologous variants. Enrichment of disease-linked clones was reportedly significant in matched ankylosing spondylitis synovial fluid. Past research had described some motif variants in reactive arthritis synovial fluid and blood.

One entry per CDR3 protein results from TCRdb running MiXCR on the 5' RACE reads. The sample lists about 240,000 distinct CDR3 sequences, approximately 10% occurring once. Looked up from germline, CDR1 is SGHRS and CDR2 is YFSETQ. The CDR3 has 14 residues. At least ten counts were recorded for this clonotype. The target antigen is unknown. At one of its ends the junction is not consistent with the germline gene, which may arise from a read error. The specimen was blood, either unsorted or a sorted T cell fraction (not recorded which). The chain couples TRBV5-1 to TRBJ1-3; D is unclear. This clonotype originated in a male donor with ankylosing spondylitis or in good health (not recorded which). CDR3 nucleotide sequence: TGCGCCAGCAGATTGGACCCGGCGGGAAACACCATATATTTT. Translation: CASRLDPAGNTIYF.